These 19 T cell receptor beta chains were all obtained from the same sample, sequenced in a study of PD-1 blockade in classical Hodgkin lymphoma. Every single patient, without exception, relapsed after autologous stem cell transplantation, and brentuximab vedotin exposure varied. The table came from immunoSEQ multiplex PCR; TCRdb's copy has only in-frame clones and leaves some out. This table holds 30,000 or so clones, approximately 80% found once. Sequenced material: peripheral blood mononuclear cells (PBMCs), taken at baseline. These receptors were collected from a human donor with classical Hodgkin lymphoma.

The chain uses TRBV7-9 and TRBJ1-2; D remains ambiguous. This CDR3 spans 12 amino acids. Germline V CDR1 and CDR2: SEHNR, FQNEAQ (reference sequence). V lost 2 bases and J 2 bases, leaving 3 bases between the germline ends. Written as DNA, the CDR3 is TGTGCCAGCAGCTTACAAAACTATGGCTACACCTTC. It codes for CASSLQNYGYTF.

This clone was detected only a few times. This chain connects TRBV9 to TRBJ1-4, with D maybe TRBD1 (5 bases). The germline CDR1 and CDR2 sequences are SGDLS and YYNGEE. The CDR3 loop spans 16 amino acids. Trimming removed 4 bases from V and 4 bases from J, with 17 bases in between. Here the CDR3 DNA reads TGTGCCAGCAGCCCCAGGCAGGGAGGGATTAATGAAAAACTGTTTTTT. It encodes CASSPRQGGINEKLFF.

J is TRBJ2-1 and V is TRBV5-1; 10 bases align to TRBD2. The germline V gene encodes CDR1 SGHRS and CDR2 YFSETQ. V shed 4 bases and J 4 bases; nucleotides not matched to a gene: 8. This CDR3 has 16 residues. CDR3: CASSNIAGGQYNEQFF. The CDR3 DNA is TGCGCCAGCAGCAACATAGCGGGGGGCCAATACAATGAGCAGTTCTTC.

The chain is built from TRBV19 and TRBJ1-2; possible D gene TRBD1, 5 bases. Trimming removed 6 bases at V and 1 base at J, with 12 bases between. Germline loops: CDR1 LNHDA, CDR2 SQIVND (reference sequence). There are 14 residues in the CDR3. CDR3 in amino acids: CASRPPGGNYGYTF. DNA of the CDR3: TGTGCCAGTAGACCCCCCGGGGGTAACTATGGCTACACCTTC.

The rearrangement uses TRBV15 and TRBJ1-3, with 7 nucleotides matching TRBD1. V was pared by 4 bases and J by 0 bases, with 6 bases of the junction left unmatched. The CDR3 is made up of 16 amino acids. Germline CDR1 reads LNHNV; CDR2 reads YYDKDF (reference sequence). The DNA for the CDR3 is TGTGCCACCAGCAACGGACAGGCCTACTCTGGAAACACCATATATTTT. Protein product: CATSNGQAYSGNTIYF. The variable domain in full, completed from reference TRBV15 and TRBJ1-3, reads DAMVIQNPRYQVTQFGKPVTLSCSQTLNHNVMYWYQQKSSQAPKLLFHYYDKDFNNEADTPDNFQSRRPNTSFCFLDIRSPGLGDTAMYLCATSNGQAYSGNTIYFGEGSWLTVV.

The J gene is TRBJ2-6, the V gene TRBV4-3; 8 bases align to TRBD1. This CDR3 comprises 19 residues. V trimming: 4 bases; J trimming: 1 base; junction bases outside the gene matches: 12. Germline lookup yields CDR1 LGHNA and CDR2 YSLEER. CDR3 sequence reads: CASSLIGAGGVSGANVLTF. The CDR3 bases are TGCGCCAGCAGCCTCATAGGGGCAGGGGGCGTTTCTGGGGCCAACGTCCTGACTTTC.

This clone was observed a single time. V and J are TRBV27 and TRBJ1-6; TRBD1 might be the D (5 bases). The ends were cut back, 4 bases at V and 8 bases at J, with 12 bases in the middle. Per the germline V gene, CDR1 is MNHEY and CDR2 is SMNVEV (reference sequence). The CDR3 is 14 amino acids. CDR3 sequence (DNA): TGTGCCAGCAGTTCGGGACTCTGGTATTCACCCCTCCACTTT. As protein: CASSSGLWYSPLHF.

In this sample, this clone turned up once. This chain links TRBV6-1 with TRBJ2-3; D is unresolved. V lost 1 base, J lost 5 bases, and 4 bases lay in between. This CDR3 spans 12 amino acids. CDR1 is MNHNS, CDR2 SASEGT, per germline. CDR3 nucleotides: TGTGCCAGCAGTGAAGGTGGAGATACGCAGTATTTT. It is translated as CASSEGGDTQYF.

V and J are TRBV28 and TRBJ1-2, with a possible D match to TRBD1 (5 bases). Deletions cut 11 bases from V and 3 bases from J, with 19 bases between. The CDR3 runs to 14 residues. Germline-derived CDR1 and CDR2 are MDHEN and SYDVKM. CDR3 in amino acids: CAVSSAGGDYGYTF. In DNA, the CDR3 is TGTGCCGTCTCCTCGGCCGGGGGTGACTATGGCTACACCTTC.

The chain joins TRBV9 to TRBJ1-1; 7 bases line up with TRBD1. V trimming: 4 bases; J trimming: 4 bases; junction bases outside the gene matches: 16. The V gene's germline CDR1 is SGDLS and CDR2 YYNGEE. The CDR3 runs to 17 residues. The chain's CDR3 is CASSKEGGGQVITEAFF. The CDR3 coding sequence is TGTGCCAGCAGCAAAGAGGGTGGAGGACAGGTCATCACTGAAGCTTTCTTT.

The rearrangement links TRBV6-1 to TRBJ1-2; 7 bases line up with TRBD1. Germline-derived CDR1 and CDR2 are MNHNS and SASEGT. The CDR3 is made up of 14 amino acids. V was clipped by 3 bases and J by 5 bases; unmatched bases: 6. The CDR3 DNA sequence: TGTGCCAGCAGTGACACAGGGGAGGAGTATGGCTACACCTTC. Translated, it gives CASSDTGEEYGYTF.

The chain joins TRBV19 to TRBJ1-2; TRBD1 is a possible D gene (5 bases). V lost 5 bases to trimming and J lost 8 bases, with 18 bases between them. Per germline, CDR1 LNHDA and CDR2 SQIVND (reference sequence). The CDR3 has 14 amino acids. The CDR3 coding sequence is TGTGCCAGTAGTGTCCCGGGAGGGGCGGGCGGCTACACCTTC. Translating gives CASSVPGGAGGYTF.

This sequence joins TRBV18 and TRBJ1-3; TRBD1 agrees at 7 bases. The junction had 4 bases not matched to a gene; V was cut back by 3 bases and J by 5 bases. The CDR3 totals 14 residues. From germline, CDR1 is KGHSH and CDR2 LQKENI. The CDR3 DNA reads as TGTGCCAGCTCACCGGCAGGGGGGAGAAACACCATATATTTT. The encoded protein is CASSPAGGRNTIYF.

This chain uses TRBV19 with TRBJ2-2; 12 bases match TRBD1. Germline values: CDR1 LNHDA, CDR2 SQIVND (reference sequence). With 4 bases clipped from V and 7 bases from J, the junction kept 4 bases outside the gene matches. This CDR3 contains 15 residues. The CDR3 is CASSNRDRGHGELFF. As DNA, the CDR3 is TGTGCCAGTAGTAACCGGGACAGGGGGCACGGGGAGCTGTTTTTT.

The chain couples TRBV19 to TRBJ2-7; maybe TRBD1 (6 bases). V dropped 2 bases and J dropped 3 bases, with 11 bases sitting between them. Looked up from germline, CDR1 is LNHDA and CDR2 is SQIVND (reference sequence). The CDR3 extends over 14 amino acids. Here the CDR3 DNA reads TGTGCCAGTAGTATAACAGGGCCTTACTACGAGCAGTACTTC. Translation: CASSITGPYYEQYF.

V is TRBV11-3 and J is TRBJ2-3; D gene unclear. The CDR3 covers 13 residues. Deletions cut 4 bases from V and 6 bases from J, with 11 bases between. Germline V gene data show CDR1 as SGHNT and CDR2 as YENEEA. CDR3 in DNA: TGTGCCAGCAGCTCCTTAGGTTCGGATACGCAGTATTTT. This sequence encodes CASSSLGSDTQYF.

This clone appeared a few times. The chain employs TRBV11-3 and TRBJ1-2, with 7 bases that match TRBD1. The CDR3 loop spans 18 amino acids. Germline CDR1 SGHNT, CDR2 YENEEA. V was pared by 0 bases and J by 1 base, with 11 bases of the junction left unmatched. CDR3 sequence (DNA): TGTGCCAGCAGCTTAGATCAGGGGGGTAGCACCCGTAACTATGGCTACACCTTC. It yields the protein CASSLDQGGSTRNYGYTF. The complete variable domain, with remaining parts taken from reference TRBV11-3 and TRBJ1-2, reads EAGVVQSPRYKIIEKKQPVAFWCNPISGHNTLYWYLQNLGQGPELLIRYENEEAVDDSQLPKDRFSAERLKGVDSTLKIQPAELGDSAVYLCASSLDQGGSTRNYGYTFGSGTRLTVV.

This chain connects TRBV5-1 to TRBJ1-6, with D possibly TRBD1 on 5 matching bases. Germline CDR1 SGHRS, CDR2 YFSETQ. V gave up 4 bases and J gave up 5 bases, with 13 bases separating them. The CDR3 spans 15 residues. This CDR3 is CASSLVGGDNSPLHF. The DNA of the CDR3 is TGCGCCAGCAGCCTAGTGGGGGGAGATAATTCACCCCTCCACTTT. Together with reference TRBV5-1 and TRBJ1-6, the CDR3 gives the full variable domain: KAGVTQTPRYLIKTRGQQVTLSCSPISGHRSVSWYQQTPGQGLQFLFEYFSETQRNKGNFPGRFSGRQFSNSRSEMNVSTLELGDSALYLCASSLVGGDNSPLHFGNGTRLTVT.

A single count supports this clone. This sequence joins TRBV7-2 and TRBJ2-1; D perhaps matches TRBD2 (6 bases). The germline CDR1 and CDR2 sequences are SGHTA and FQGNSA. This CDR3 has 13 residues. V lost 5 bases and J 4 bases, leaving 9 bases between the germline ends. CDR3 amino acids: CASSHGTYNEQFF. In DNA, the CDR3 is TGTGCCAGCAGCCATGGGACTTACAATGAGCAGTTCTTC.